This passage covers 7 T cell receptor beta chains from one sample sequenced in a study of cytomegalovirus exposure and HLA in healthy donors. This PCR relied on a set of 60 Vbeta primers and 13 Jbeta primers. The protocol was immunoSEQ multiplex PCR, while the TCRdb copy is restricted to in-frame clones and leaves out a portion. The ten top clones account for roughly 26%, within a sample of 50,000 or so clones. The sample taken for sequencing was PBMCs. These receptor sequences come from a man aged 35-49 years in good health and CMV-seropositive.

The chain employs TRBV5-1 and TRBJ2-5; D unclear. V was trimmed by 1 base and J by 2 bases, leaving 3 bases between them. The V gene's germline CDR1 is SGHRS and CDR2 YFSETQ. CDR3 size: 12 residues. In DNA, the CDR3 is TGCGCCAGCAGCTTGACTCAAGAGACCCAGTACTTC. As protein: CASSLTQETQYF.

This rearrangement joins TRBV5-6 to TRBJ1-1, with a tentative D call TRBD1 (5 bases). From germline, CDR1 is SGHDT and CDR2 YYEEEE. The V gene lost 4 bases and the J gene lost 4 bases, with 14 bases spanning the gap. The CDR3 is 14 residues long. CDR3 loop: CASSQGPGGTEAFF. For the CDR3, the DNA is TGTGCCAGCAGCCAGGGACCGGGGGGCACTGAAGCTTTCTTT.

The CDR3 DNA is TGTGCCAGCAGCCTTTTCGACAGGACCGGGGAGCTGTTTTTT. Encoded protein: CASSLFDRTGELFF. V usage is TRBV7-9 and J usage is TRBJ2-2; possible D gene TRBD1, 6 bases. Trimming removed 5 bases from V and 5 bases from J, with 12 bases in between. This CDR3 spans 14 amino acids. Per the germline V gene, CDR1 is SEHNR and CDR2 is FQNEAQ (reference sequence).

The V call is TRBV7-9, the J call TRBJ2-1, with D possibly being TRBD2 (6 bases). Germline loops: CDR1 SEHNR, CDR2 FQNEAQ (reference sequence). Trimming removed 0 bases at V and 6 bases at J, with 12 bases between. The CDR3 totals 15 residues. The CDR3 DNA is TGTGCCAGCAGCTTAGCGCAGATAGCGGTCAATGAGCAGTTCTTC. Protein sequence: CASSLAQIAVNEQFF.

The chain has TRBV6-5 and TRBJ2-7; TRBD1 matches at 7 bases. The CDR3 runs 13 residues. J lost 3 bases, V lost 4 bases, and 3 bases had no gene match. In germline, CDR1 is MNHEY, CDR2 SVGAGI. CDR3 DNA: TGTGCCAGCAGTTCCGGGACAGTCTACGAGCAGTACTTC. It codes for CASSSGTVYEQYF.

The chain joins TRBV7-9 to TRBJ2-3; TRBD2 matches at 7 bases. Germline-derived CDR1 and CDR2 are SEHNR and FQNEAQ (reference sequence). V was clipped by 5 bases and J by 0 bases; unmatched bases: 5. This CDR3 spans 15 amino acids. The CDR3 coding sequence is TGTGCCAGCAGCCCCCTCGGGGGGAGCACAGATACGCAGTATTTT. Protein product: CASSPLGGSTDTQYF.

The chain uses TRBV28 and TRBJ2-5, with a possible D match to TRBD2 (6 bases). Germline lookup yields CDR1 MDHEN and CDR2 SYDVKM. The CDR3 has 15 residues. Trimming left V 7 bases short and J 4 bases short, with 19 bases between. The CDR3 DNA is TGTGCCAGCACCGTCTTGATGGGAGGAGGAGAGACCCAGTACTTC. Protein product: CASTVLMGGGETQYF.